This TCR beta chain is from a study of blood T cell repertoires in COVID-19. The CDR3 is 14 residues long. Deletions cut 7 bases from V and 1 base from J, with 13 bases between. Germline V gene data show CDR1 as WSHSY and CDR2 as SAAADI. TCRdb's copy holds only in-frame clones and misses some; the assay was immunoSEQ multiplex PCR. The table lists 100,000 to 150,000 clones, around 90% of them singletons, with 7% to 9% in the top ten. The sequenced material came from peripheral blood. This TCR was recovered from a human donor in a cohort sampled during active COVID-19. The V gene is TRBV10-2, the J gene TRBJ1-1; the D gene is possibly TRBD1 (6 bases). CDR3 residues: CASTVQGANTEAFF. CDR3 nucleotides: TGCGCCAGCACCGTACAGGGAGCGAACACTGAAGCTTTCTTT.